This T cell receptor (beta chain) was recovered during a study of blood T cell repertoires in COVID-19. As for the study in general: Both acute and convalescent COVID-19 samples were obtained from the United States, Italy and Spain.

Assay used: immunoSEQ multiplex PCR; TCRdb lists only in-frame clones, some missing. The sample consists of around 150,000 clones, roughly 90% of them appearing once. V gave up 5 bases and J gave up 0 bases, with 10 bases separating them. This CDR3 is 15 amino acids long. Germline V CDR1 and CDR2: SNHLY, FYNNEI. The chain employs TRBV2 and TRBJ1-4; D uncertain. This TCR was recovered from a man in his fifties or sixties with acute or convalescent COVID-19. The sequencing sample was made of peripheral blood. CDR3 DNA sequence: TGTGCCAGCAGTATGCGGGCCTCAACTAATGAAAAACTGTTTTTT. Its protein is CASSMRASTNEKLFF.